This note documents a single T cell receptor (beta chain) sequence. Its antigen is unknown. The data are from a study of a mutant IDH1 vaccine in newly diagnosed glioma. Study-level information: Vaccination began 4-6 weeks post radiotherapy alone, or with temozolomide cycles. Treated patients, 62.5% male and roughly 40% female, averaged roughly 40 years of age.

Clones were sequenced by immunoSEQ multiplex PCR, and TCRdb holds only the in-frame ones, with some missing. The data show under 40,000 clones, around three quarters seen once. V shed 4 bases, J shed 2 bases, and the junction held 2 bases outside the gene matches. Germline V gene sequence: CDR1 SGHNT, CDR2 YYREEE (reference sequence). The CDR3 is 14 amino acids. Specified time point: week 35, safety follow-up. One vaccine dose held 300 ug of mutant IDH1 20-mer peptide and came with topical imiquimod. Patients in the study were vaccinated eight times, receiving shots in weeks 1, 3, 5, 7, 11, 15, 19 and 23.

The chain carries TRBV5-4 and TRBJ1-3; 8 nucleotides agree with TRBD1. This TCR came from a man in his forties with glioma. Some clones in this sample may be carry-over from other donors' samples. The sequenced sample was PBMCs, obtained from a glioma patient whose treatment included an IDH1 peptide vaccine. The CDR3: CASSQTGAGNTIYF. CDR3 nucleotides: TGTGCCAGCAGCCAGACAGGGGCTGGAAACACCATATATTTT.